This T cell receptor (beta chain) came from a study of identical twins. Template switching added a universal primer site; cDNA carried unique molecular identifiers. Each CDR3 protein is one row after TCRdb ran MiXCR on the 5' RACE reads. The table includes roughly 690,000 distinct CDR3 sequences, less than 7% detected once. This clonotype was detected only a few times. Per the germline V gene, CDR1 is DFQATT and CDR2 is SNEGSKA (reference sequence). The ends lost 4 bases at V and 0 bases at J; junction bases unmatched: 3. The CDR3 sequence is 14 residues long. This TCR came from a man between 18 and 29 years old in good health. The chain recombines TRBV20-1 with TRBJ2-1; 7 bases align to TRBD2. The sequencing sample was made of naive T cells sorted from blood. CDR3 sequence reads: CSAIIAGSYNEQFF. CDR3 DNA: TGCAGTGCTATTATAGCGGGCTCCTACAATGAGCAGTTCTTC.